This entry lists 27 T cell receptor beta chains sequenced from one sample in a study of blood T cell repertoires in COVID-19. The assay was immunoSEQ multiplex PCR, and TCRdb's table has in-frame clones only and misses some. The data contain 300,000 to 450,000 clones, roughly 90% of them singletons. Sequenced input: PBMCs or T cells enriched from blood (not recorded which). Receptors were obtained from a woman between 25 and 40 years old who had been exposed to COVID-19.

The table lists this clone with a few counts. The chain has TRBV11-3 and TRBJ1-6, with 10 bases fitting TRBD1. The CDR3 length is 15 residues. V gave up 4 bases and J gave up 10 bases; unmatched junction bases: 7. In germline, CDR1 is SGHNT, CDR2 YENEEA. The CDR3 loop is CASSWGTGVESPLHF. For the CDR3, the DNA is TGTGCCAGCAGCTGGGGGACAGGGGTGGAGTCACCCCTCCACTTT.

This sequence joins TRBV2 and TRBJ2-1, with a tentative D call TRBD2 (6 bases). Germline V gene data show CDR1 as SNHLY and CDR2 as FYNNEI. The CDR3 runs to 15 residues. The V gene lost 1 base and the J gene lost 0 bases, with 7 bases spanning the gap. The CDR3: CASSEGRASYNEQFF. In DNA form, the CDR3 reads TGTGCCAGCAGTGAAGGGAGGGCCTCCTACAATGAGCAGTTCTTC.

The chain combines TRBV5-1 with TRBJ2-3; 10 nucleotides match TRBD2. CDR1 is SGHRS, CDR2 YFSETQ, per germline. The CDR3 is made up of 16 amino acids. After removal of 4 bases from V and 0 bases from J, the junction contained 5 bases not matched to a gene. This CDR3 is CASSTGLAVSTDTQYF. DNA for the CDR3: TGCGCCAGCAGCACAGGACTAGCGGTTAGCACAGATACGCAGTATTTT.

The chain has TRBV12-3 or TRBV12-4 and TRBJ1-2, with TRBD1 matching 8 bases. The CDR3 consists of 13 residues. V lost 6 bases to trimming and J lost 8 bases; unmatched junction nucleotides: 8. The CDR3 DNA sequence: TGTGCCAGCAGCTACGGACAGGGAGAGGGCTACACCTTC. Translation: CASSYGQGEGYTF.

CDR3 nucleotide sequence: TGTGCCAGCAGTTTATCGAAGACAGTCTCCTACGAGCAGTACTTC. This gives the protein CASSLSKTVSYEQYF. The chain has TRBV27 and TRBJ2-7; the D gene is possibly TRBD1 (5 bases). CDR3 length: 15 amino acids. Germline assignment: CDR1 MNHEY and CDR2 SMNVEV (reference sequence). V was shortened by 0 bases and J by 0 bases, with 9 bases between the two germline ends.

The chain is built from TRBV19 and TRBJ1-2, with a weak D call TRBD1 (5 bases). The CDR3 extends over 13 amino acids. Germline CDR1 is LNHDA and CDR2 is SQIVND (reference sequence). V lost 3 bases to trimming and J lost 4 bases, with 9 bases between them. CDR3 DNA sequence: TGTGCCAGTAGTATCACGACAGTCTATGGCTACACCTTC. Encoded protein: CASSITTVYGYTF.

The chain's CDR3 is CASSQGYFDRGKFF. As DNA, the CDR3 is TGTGCCAGCAGCCAAGGGTATTTTGACAGGGGGAAGTTTTTT. J is TRBJ1-4 and V is TRBV3-1 (or the pseudogene TRBV3-2); 9 bases align to TRBD1. CDR1 is LGHDT, CDR2 YNNKEL, per germline (reference sequence). There are 14 residues in the CDR3. The V segment lost 1 base and the J segment 16 bases; nucleotides outside the gene matches: 10.

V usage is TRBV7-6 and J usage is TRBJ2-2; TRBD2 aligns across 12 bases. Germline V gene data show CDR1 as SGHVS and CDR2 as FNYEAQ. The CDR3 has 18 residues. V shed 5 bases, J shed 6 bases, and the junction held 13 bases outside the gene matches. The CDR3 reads CASSLGEPTSGRPGELFF. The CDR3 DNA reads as TGTGCCAGCAGCCTAGGAGAACCGACTAGCGGGAGACCCGGGGAGCTGTTTTTT.

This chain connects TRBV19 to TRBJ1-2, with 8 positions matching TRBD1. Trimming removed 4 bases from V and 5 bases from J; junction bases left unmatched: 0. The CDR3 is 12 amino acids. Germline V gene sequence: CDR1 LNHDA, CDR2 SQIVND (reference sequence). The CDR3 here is CASSRTGYGYTF. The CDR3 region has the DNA TGTGCCAGTAGTAGGACAGGGTATGGCTACACCTTC.

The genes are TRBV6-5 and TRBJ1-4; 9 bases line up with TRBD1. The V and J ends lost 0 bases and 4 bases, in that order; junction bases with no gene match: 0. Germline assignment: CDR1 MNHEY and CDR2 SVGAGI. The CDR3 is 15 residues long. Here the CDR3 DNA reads TGTGCCAGCAGTTACTCGACAGGGGGTAATGAAAAACTGTTTTTT. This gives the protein CASSYSTGGNEKLFF.

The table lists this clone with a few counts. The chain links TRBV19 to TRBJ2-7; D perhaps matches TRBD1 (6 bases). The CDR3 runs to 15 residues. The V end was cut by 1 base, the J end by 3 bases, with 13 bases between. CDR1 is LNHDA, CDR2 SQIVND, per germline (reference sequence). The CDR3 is CASSIVTGYFYEQYF. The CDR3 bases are TGTGCCAGTAGTATAGTTACAGGGTACTTCTACGAGCAGTACTTC.

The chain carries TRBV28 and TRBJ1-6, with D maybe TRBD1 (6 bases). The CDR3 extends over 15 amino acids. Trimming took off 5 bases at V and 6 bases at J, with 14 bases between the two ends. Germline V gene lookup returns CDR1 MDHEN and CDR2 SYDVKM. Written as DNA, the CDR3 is TGTGCCAGCAGTCGATACAGGGTGGGTAATTCACCCCTCCACTTT. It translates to CASSRYRVGNSPLHF. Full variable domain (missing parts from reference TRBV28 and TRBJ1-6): DVKVTQSSRYLVKRTGEKVFLECVQDMDHENMFWYRQDPGLGLRLIYFSYDVKMKEKGDIPEGYSVSREKKERFSLILESASTNQTSMYLCASSRYRVGNSPLHFGNGTRLTVT.

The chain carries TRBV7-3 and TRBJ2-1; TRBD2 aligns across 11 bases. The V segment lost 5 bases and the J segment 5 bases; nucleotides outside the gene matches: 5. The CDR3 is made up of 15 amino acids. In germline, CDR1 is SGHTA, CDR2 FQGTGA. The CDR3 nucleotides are TGTGCCAGCAGCCCGAGACTAGCGGGGCACAATGAGCAGTTCTTC. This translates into CASSPRLAGHNEQFF.

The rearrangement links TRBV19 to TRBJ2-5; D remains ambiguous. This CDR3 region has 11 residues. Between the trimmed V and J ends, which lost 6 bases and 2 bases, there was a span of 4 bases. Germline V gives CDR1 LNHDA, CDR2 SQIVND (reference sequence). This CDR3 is CASSIQETQYF. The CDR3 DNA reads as TGTGCCAGTAGCATTCAAGAGACCCAGTACTTC.

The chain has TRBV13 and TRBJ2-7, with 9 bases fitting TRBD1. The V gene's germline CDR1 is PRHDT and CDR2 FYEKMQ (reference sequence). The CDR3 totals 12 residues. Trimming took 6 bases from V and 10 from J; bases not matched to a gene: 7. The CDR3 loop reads CASSSGQGLQYF. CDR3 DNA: TGTGCCAGCAGTTCGGGACAGGGTCTCCAGTACTTC.

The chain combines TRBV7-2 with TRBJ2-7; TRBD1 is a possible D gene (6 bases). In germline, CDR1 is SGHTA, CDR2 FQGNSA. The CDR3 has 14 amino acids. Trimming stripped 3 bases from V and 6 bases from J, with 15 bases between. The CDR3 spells CASSFSPGVAEQYF. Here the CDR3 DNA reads TGTGCCAGCAGCTTCTCTCCAGGGGTAGCCGAGCAGTACTTC.

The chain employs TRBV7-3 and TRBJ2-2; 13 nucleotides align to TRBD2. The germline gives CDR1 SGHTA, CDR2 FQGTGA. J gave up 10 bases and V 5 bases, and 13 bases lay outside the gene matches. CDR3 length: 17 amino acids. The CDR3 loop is CASSASGTSGVREELFF. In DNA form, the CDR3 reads TGTGCCAGCAGCGCGTCAGGGACTAGCGGGGTGAGAGAGGAGCTGTTTTTT.

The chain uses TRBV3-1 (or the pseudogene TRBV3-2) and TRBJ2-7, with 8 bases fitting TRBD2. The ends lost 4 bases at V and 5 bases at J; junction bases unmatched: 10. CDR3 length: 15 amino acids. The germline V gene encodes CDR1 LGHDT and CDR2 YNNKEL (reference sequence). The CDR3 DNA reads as TGTGCCAGCAGCCCGTTGACCAGCGGGAGTAACGAGCAGTACTTC. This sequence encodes CASSPLTSGSNEQYF.

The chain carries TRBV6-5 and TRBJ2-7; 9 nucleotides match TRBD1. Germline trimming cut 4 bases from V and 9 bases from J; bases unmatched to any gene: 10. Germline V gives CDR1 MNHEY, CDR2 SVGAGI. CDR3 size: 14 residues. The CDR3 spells CASSSGDRVFGQYF. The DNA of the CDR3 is TGTGCCAGCAGTTCCGGGGACAGGGTATTCGGGCAGTACTTC.

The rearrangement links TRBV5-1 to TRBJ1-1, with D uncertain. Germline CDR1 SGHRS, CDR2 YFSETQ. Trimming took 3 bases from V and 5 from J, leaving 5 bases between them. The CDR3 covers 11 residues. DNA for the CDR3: TGCGCCAGCAGCTCTCCGACTGAAGCTTTCTTT. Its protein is CASSSPTEAFF.

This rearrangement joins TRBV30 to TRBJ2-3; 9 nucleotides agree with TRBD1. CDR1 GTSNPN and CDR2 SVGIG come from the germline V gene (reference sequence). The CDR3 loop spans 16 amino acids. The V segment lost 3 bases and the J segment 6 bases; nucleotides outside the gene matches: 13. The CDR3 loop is CAWRTHWGQGTDTQYF. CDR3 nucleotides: TGTGCCTGGAGGACCCATTGGGGACAGGGTACGGATACGCAGTATTTT.

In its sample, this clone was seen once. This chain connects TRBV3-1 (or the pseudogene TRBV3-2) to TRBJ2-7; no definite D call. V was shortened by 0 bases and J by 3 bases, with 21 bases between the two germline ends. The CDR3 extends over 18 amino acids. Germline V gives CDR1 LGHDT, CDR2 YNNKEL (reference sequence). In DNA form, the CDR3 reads TGTGCCAGCAGCCAAGAAGGAGTAACTTACACACCCAGCTACGAGCAGTACTTC. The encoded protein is CASSQEGVTYTPSYEQYF.

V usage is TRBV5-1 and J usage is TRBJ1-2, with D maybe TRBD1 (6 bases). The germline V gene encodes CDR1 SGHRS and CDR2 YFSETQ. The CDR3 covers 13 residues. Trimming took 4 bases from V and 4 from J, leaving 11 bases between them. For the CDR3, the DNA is TGCGCCAGCAGCCAATCAGGGGTCTATGGCTACACCTTC. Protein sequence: CASSQSGVYGYTF.

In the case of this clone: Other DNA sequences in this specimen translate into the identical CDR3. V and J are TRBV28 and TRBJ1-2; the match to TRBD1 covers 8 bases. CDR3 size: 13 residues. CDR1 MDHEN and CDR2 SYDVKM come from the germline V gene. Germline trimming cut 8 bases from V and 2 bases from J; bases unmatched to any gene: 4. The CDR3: CASSTGANYGYTF. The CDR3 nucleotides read TGTGCCAGCTCGACAGGGGCGAACTATGGCTACACCTTC.

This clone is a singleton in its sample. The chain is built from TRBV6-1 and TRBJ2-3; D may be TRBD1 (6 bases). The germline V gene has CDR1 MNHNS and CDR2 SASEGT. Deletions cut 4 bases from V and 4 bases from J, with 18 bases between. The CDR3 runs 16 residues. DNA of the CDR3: TGTGCCAGCAGTGGGTCCCACGGGAAGGGGGCAGATACGCAGTATTTT. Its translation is CASSGSHGKGADTQYF.

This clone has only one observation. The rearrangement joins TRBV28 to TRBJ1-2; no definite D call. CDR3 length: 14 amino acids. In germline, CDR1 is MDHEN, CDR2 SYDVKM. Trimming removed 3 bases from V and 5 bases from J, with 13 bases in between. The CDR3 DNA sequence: TGTGCCAGCAGTTTGGGTTCGGAGAAATATGGCTACACCTTC. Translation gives CASSLGSEKYGYTF.

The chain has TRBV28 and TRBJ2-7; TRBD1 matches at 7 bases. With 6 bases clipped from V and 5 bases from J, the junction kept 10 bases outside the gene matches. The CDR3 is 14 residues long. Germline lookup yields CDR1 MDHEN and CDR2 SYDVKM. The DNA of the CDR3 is TGTGCCAGCAGCGCAGACAGGGCGAGCGACGAGCAGTACTTC. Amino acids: CASSADRASDEQYF.